These T cell receptor beta chains were read from a single sample in a study of OX40 agonist ivuxolimab in advanced cancers. Measured with immunoSEQ multiplex PCR; TCRdb has only the in-frame clones, and not every one. This sample carries around 68,000 clones, around nine tenths of them seen once, and the ten largest clones take roughly 2%. Source: CD4+ or CD8+ T cells sorted from blood, taken in a trial of the OX40 agonist ivuxolimab. These receptors came from an adult with an advanced solid tumor such as melanoma, head and neck, liver or kidney cancer. The CDR3 runs from the conserved cysteine through the conserved F or W. D genes are given only for firm matches. Expanded clones get a size class; other rows say once, few or many, or leave the size out.

d_gene: NA; v_gene: TRBV13; j_gene: TRBJ1-2; abundance: NA; CDR3nt: TGTGCCAGCAGCTTGGGAAGGGATGGCTACACCTTC; CDR3aa: CASSLGRDGYTF
d_gene: TRBD1; v_gene: TRBV19; j_gene: TRBJ1-2; abundance: few; CDR3nt: TGTGCCAGTAGTCTCTTGGGACAGGGCTATGGCTACACCTTC; CDR3aa: CASSLLGQGYGYTF
d_gene: NA; v_gene: TRBV7-9; j_gene: TRBJ1-5; abundance: few; CDR3nt: TGTGCCAGCAGCCCAGACTCGAGAGTGCCCCAGCATTTT; CDR3aa: CASSPDSRVPQHF
d_gene: NA; v_gene: TRBV14; j_gene: TRBJ1-3; abundance: NA; CDR3nt: TGTGCCAGCAGCCAAGAGGGCAGCTCTGGAAACACCATATATTTT; CDR3aa: CASSQEGSSGNTIYF
d_gene: NA; v_gene: TRBV6-1; j_gene: TRBJ2-5; abundance: NA; CDR3nt: TGTGCCAGCAGTGGCCGGGGAACGGGGACCCAGTACTTC; CDR3aa: CASSGRGTGTQYF
d_gene: TRBD2; v_gene: TRBV4-1; j_gene: TRBJ2-2; abundance: few; CDR3nt: TGCGCCAGCAGCCACGCCCTGCGCCGGACTAGGGACACCGGGGAGCTGTTTTTT; CDR3aa: CASSHALRRTRDTGELFF
d_gene: NA; v_gene: TRBV14; j_gene: TRBJ2-1; abundance: once; CDR3nt: TGTGCCAGCAGCCAAGACCTTCAGTGGAGCAATGAGCAGTTCTTC; CDR3aa: CASSQDLQWSNEQFF
d_gene: TRBD2; v_gene: TRBV4-1; j_gene: TRBJ2-1; abundance: NA; CDR3nt: TGCGCCAGCAGCCAAGCCACAGGGGCTAGCGGGAGGAATGAGCAGTTCTTC; CDR3aa: CASSQATGASGRNEQFF
d_gene: TRBD2; v_gene: TRBV9; j_gene: TRBJ2-5; abundance: few; CDR3nt: TGTGCCAGCAGCGTAAGGGAGGGGAGCGGGGGAGAGACCCAGTACTTC; CDR3aa: CASSVREGSGGETQYF
d_gene: TRBD1; v_gene: TRBV27; j_gene: TRBJ1-5; abundance: NA; CDR3nt: TGTGCCAGCAGTGACAGGGGTCAGCCCCAGCATTTT; CDR3aa: CASSDRGQPQHF
d_gene: NA; v_gene: TRBV27; j_gene: TRBJ2-5; abundance: NA; CDR3nt: TGTGCCAGCAGTTTGGGCCAGGGAACTGGGAGGGAGACCCAGTACTTC; CDR3aa: CASSLGQGTGRETQYF
d_gene: NA; v_gene: TRBV7-9; j_gene: TRBJ2-5; abundance: NA; CDR3nt: TGTGCCAGCAGCTTAAATAGGGAAGAGACCCAGTACTTC; CDR3aa: CASSLNREETQYF
d_gene: NA; v_gene: TRBV2; j_gene: TRBJ1-2; abundance: few; CDR3nt: TGTGCCAGCACGTCGGACATCGCAAAGGGTGGCTACACCTTC; CDR3aa: CASTSDIAKGGYTF
d_gene: NA; v_gene: TRBV9; j_gene: TRBJ2-2; abundance: NA; CDR3nt: TGTGCCAGCAGCGTAGACGGGGGCGCTTTCGGGGAGCTGTTTTTT; CDR3aa: CASSVDGGAFGELFF
d_gene: NA; v_gene: TRBV10-3; j_gene: TRBJ2-7; abundance: NA; CDR3nt: TGTGCCATCAGTGATATATCCGGGACATCTAACGAGCAGTACTTC; CDR3aa: CAISDISGTSNEQYF
d_gene: NA; v_gene: TRBV2; j_gene: TRBJ1-4; abundance: few; CDR3nt: TGTGCCAGCAGTGAGAGGGTTAGACAGGAAAAACTGTTTTTT; CDR3aa: CASSERVRQEKLFF
d_gene: TRBD1; v_gene: TRBV27; j_gene: TRBJ1-4; abundance: NA; CDR3nt: TGTGCCAGCAGTTCATCAATTCGACAGGGGAGGTATGAAAAACTGTTTTTT; CDR3aa: CASSSSIRQGRYEKLFF
d_gene: NA; v_gene: TRBV27; j_gene: TRBJ2-5; abundance: NA; CDR3nt: TGTGCCAGCAGAAGGAGGGAGGCCCCGGAGACCCAGTACTTC; CDR3aa: CASRRREAPETQYF
d_gene: NA; v_gene: TRBV28; j_gene: TRBJ2-7; abundance: NA; CDR3nt: TGTGCCAGCAAAGACGAGGTCGAGCAGTACTTC; CDR3aa: CASKDEVEQYF
d_gene: TRBD2; v_gene: TRBV9; j_gene: TRBJ2-7; abundance: once; CDR3nt: TGTGCCAGCAGCCGGGAGGGGACTAGCGCAGTGGTGCCGTACTTC; CDR3aa: CASSREGTSAVVPYF
d_gene: NA; v_gene: TRBV11-2; j_gene: TRBJ2-7; abundance: few; CDR3nt: TGTGCCAGCAGCTTAGAGGTGGGGCTGGGCGAGCAGTACTTC; CDR3aa: CASSLEVGLGEQYF
d_gene: NA; v_gene: TRBV11-2; j_gene: TRBJ2-3; abundance: NA; CDR3nt: TGTGCCAGCAGCTTAGGAAGGGGGCGGGGAATGAGCACAGATACGCAGTATTTT; CDR3aa: CASSLGRGRGMSTDTQYF
d_gene: TRBD2; v_gene: TRBV6-4; j_gene: TRBJ2-1; abundance: NA; CDR3nt: TGTGCCAGCAGTCTTTACCCCTCCGGGACTAGCGGGAGTAAGAATGAGCAGTTCTTC; CDR3aa: CASSLYPSGTSGSKNEQFF
d_gene: NA; v_gene: TRBV5-5; j_gene: TRBJ2-7; abundance: NA; CDR3nt: TGTGCCAGCAGCATTAAAACGGGGGAGCAGTACTTC; CDR3aa: CASSIKTGEQYF
d_gene: NA; v_gene: TRBV28; j_gene: TRBJ2-2; abundance: NA; CDR3nt: TGTGCCAGCAGTCCTAGGGGGGGCGGATTGACTAAATTCACCGGGGAGCTGTTTTTT; CDR3aa: CASSPRGGGLTKFTGELFF
d_gene: NA; v_gene: TRBV6-6; j_gene: TRBJ2-5; abundance: NA; CDR3nt: TGTGCCAGCAGCGATGGGGCTAGTTTGGGGGCAGAGACCCAGTACTTC; CDR3aa: CASSDGASLGAETQYF
d_gene: NA; v_gene: TRBV7-2; j_gene: TRBJ2-4; abundance: NA; CDR3nt: TGTGCCAGCAGCTTAGACATTGGACTTCTAGCCAAAAACATTCAGTACTTC; CDR3aa: CASSLDIGLLAKNIQYF
d_gene: TRBD2; v_gene: TRBV28; j_gene: TRBJ2-5; abundance: NA; CDR3nt: TGTGCCAGCAGTTTATATCGGCTAGCGGGACAGGAGACCCAGTACTTC; CDR3aa: CASSLYRLAGQETQYF
d_gene: NA; v_gene: TRBV6-6; j_gene: TRBJ1-4; abundance: NA; CDR3nt: TGTGCCAGCAGTTACTCCGACGGAGGAAATGAAAAACTGTTTTTT; CDR3aa: CASSYSDGGNEKLFF
d_gene: TRBD1; v_gene: TRBV6-1; j_gene: TRBJ2-7; abundance: NA; CDR3nt: TGTGCCAGTACAGGGGAACACGAGCAGTACTTC; CDR3aa: CASTGEHEQYF
d_gene: NA; v_gene: TRBV27; j_gene: TRBJ2-7; abundance: NA; CDR3nt: TGTGCCAGCAGTTCCCTTTCGGCGGGCGAGCAGTACTTC; CDR3aa: CASSSLSAGEQYF
d_gene: TRBD1; v_gene: TRBV6-1; j_gene: TRBJ1-1; abundance: NA; CDR3nt: TGTGCCAGCAGTGAAACCGGGACAGGGAACGAAGCTTTCTTT; CDR3aa: CASSETGTGNEAFF
d_gene: NA; v_gene: TRBV21-1; j_gene: TRBJ1-1; abundance: NA; CDR3nt: TGTGCCAGCAGCAAAGGTCCGGGTAGGAACACTGAAGCTTTCTTT; CDR3aa: CASSKGPGRNTEAFF
d_gene: TRBD1; v_gene: TRBV5-8; j_gene: TRBJ2-7; abundance: NA; CDR3nt: TGTGCCAGCAGCTTGCTGGGACAGGGGGCCTACGAGCAGTACTTC; CDR3aa: CASSLLGQGAYEQYF
d_gene: NA; v_gene: TRBV7-8; j_gene: TRBJ2-7; abundance: NA; CDR3nt: TGTGCCAGCACCCACACTCGGGGATCCACCTACGAGCAGTACTTC; CDR3aa: CASTHTRGSTYEQYF
d_gene: NA; v_gene: TRBV28; j_gene: TRBJ2-4; abundance: NA; CDR3nt: TGTGCCAGCACCCCCCAGGGGAACGCCAAAAACATTCAGTACTTC; CDR3aa: CASTPQGNAKNIQYF
d_gene: NA; v_gene: TRBV7-9; j_gene: TRBJ2-1; abundance: NA; CDR3nt: TGTGCCAGCAGCTTAGTAGGCGGATCCATTTCTGAGCAGTTCTTC; CDR3aa: CASSLVGGSISEQFF
d_gene: NA; v_gene: TRBV15; j_gene: TRBJ1-5; abundance: NA; CDR3nt: TGTGCCACCAGCAGAGACACAGGGATAGGGAATCAGCCCCAGCATTTT; CDR3aa: CATSRDTGIGNQPQHF
d_gene: NA; v_gene: TRBV19; j_gene: TRBJ1-6; abundance: NA; CDR3nt: TGTGCCAGTAGTCGGTGGGACATCCAGGGACATTCACCCCTCCACTTT; CDR3aa: CASSRWDIQGHSPLHF
d_gene: NA; v_gene: TRBV6-1; j_gene: TRBJ1-2; abundance: NA; CDR3nt: TGTGCCAGCAGAGAACGCTCAGGGCATGGCTACACCTTC; CDR3aa: CASRERSGHGYTF
d_gene: NA; v_gene: TRBV20-1; j_gene: TRBJ2-7; abundance: NA; CDR3nt: TGCAGTGGAGGTCGGCTCGAGCAGTACTTC; CDR3aa: CSGGRLEQYF
d_gene: TRBD1; v_gene: TRBV10-3; j_gene: TRBJ2-5; abundance: once; CDR3nt: TGTGCCATCAGTCGTACGGGACAGTCATACCAAGAGACCCAGTACTTC; CDR3aa: CAISRTGQSYQETQYF
d_gene: TRBD2; v_gene: TRBV5-4; j_gene: TRBJ2-2; abundance: NA; CDR3nt: TGTGCCAGCAGGCGGGAGTCGAACACCGGGGAGCTGTTTTTT; CDR3aa: CASRRESNTGELFF
d_gene: NA; v_gene: TRBV18; j_gene: TRBJ2-5; abundance: NA; CDR3nt: TGTGCCAGCTCACCGCCTTTGGCTGAGACCCAGTACTTC; CDR3aa: CASSPPLAETQYF
d_gene: NA; v_gene: TRBV6-6; j_gene: TRBJ1-2; abundance: NA; CDR3nt: TGTGCCAGCCTTGATAATTACCGTGGCTACACCTTC; CDR3aa: CASLDNYRGYTF
d_gene: TRBD1; v_gene: TRBV19; j_gene: TRBJ1-1; abundance: NA; CDR3nt: TGTGCCAGTACCCCGACAGGAGGGACAGGGGCCACTGAAGCTTTCTTT; CDR3aa: CASTPTGGTGATEAFF
d_gene: TRBD2; v_gene: TRBV4-3; j_gene: TRBJ2-3; abundance: NA; CDR3nt: TGCGCCAGCAGCCTTAGCGGGGGGCACACAGATACGCAGTATTTT; CDR3aa: CASSLSGGHTDTQYF
d_gene: NA; v_gene: TRBV7-8; j_gene: TRBJ2-7; abundance: NA; CDR3nt: TGTGCCAGCAGTTTTACCATTCAGGGTTACGAGCAGTACTTC; CDR3aa: CASSFTIQGYEQYF
d_gene: TRBD2; v_gene: TRBV4-2; j_gene: TRBJ2-3; abundance: NA; CDR3nt: TGTGCCAGCAGCCACGTTAGCGGGGGCACAGATACGCAGTATTTT; CDR3aa: CASSHVSGGTDTQYF
d_gene: TRBD2; v_gene: TRBV5-4; j_gene: TRBJ2-1; abundance: NA; CDR3nt: TGTGCCAGCAGTTTCCTGACTAGCGGGAGGGGCAATGAGCAGTTCTTC; CDR3aa: CASSFLTSGRGNEQFF
d_gene: TRBD2; v_gene: TRBV11-2; j_gene: TRBJ2-7; abundance: NA; CDR3nt: TGTGCCAGCAGCTTAGGAGTAGCGGGCGAGCAGTACTTC; CDR3aa: CASSLGVAGEQYF
d_gene: TRBD1; v_gene: TRBV29-1; j_gene: TRBJ2-7; abundance: NA; CDR3nt: TGCAGCGTCGGACAGGGGGACGACGAGCAGTACTTC; CDR3aa: CSVGQGDDEQYF
d_gene: TRBD1; v_gene: TRBV15; j_gene: TRBJ1-1; abundance: NA; CDR3nt: TGTGCCACCAGCAGATCCAGGGGGGAAAATACTGAAGCTTTCTTT; CDR3aa: CATSRSRGENTEAFF
d_gene: NA; v_gene: TRBV7-8; j_gene: TRBJ2-5; abundance: NA; CDR3nt: TGTGCCTCAGCAGGAGGACGCCAAGAGACCCAGTACTTC; CDR3aa: CASAGGRQETQYF
d_gene: NA; v_gene: TRBV5-1; j_gene: TRBJ1-2; abundance: NA; CDR3nt: TGCGCCAGCAGCTTTTCGACTATAGGGTATGGCTACACCTTC; CDR3aa: CASSFSTIGYGYTF
d_gene: NA; v_gene: TRBV5-1; j_gene: TRBJ2-3; abundance: NA; CDR3nt: TGCGCCAGCAGCATTGTGGGGTACCTAAGCACAGATACGCAGTATTTT; CDR3aa: CASSIVGYLSTDTQYF